One and the same sample provided the 19 T cell receptor beta chains below, sequenced in a study of T cell responses to AZD1222 COVID-19 vaccine. Measured with immunoSEQ multiplex PCR; TCRdb has only the in-frame clones, and not every one. The data contain 120,000 to 150,000 clones, about nine tenths of them seen just once; the ten biggest clones take up about 4%. Source: peripheral blood, taken 28 days after the second AZD1222 dose. These receptors all stem from an adult who received the AZD1222 COVID-19 vaccine.

The chain has TRBV9 and TRBJ1-1; D gene unclear. V lost 0 bases and J 8 bases, leaving 11 bases between the germline ends. The germline V gene encodes CDR1 SGDLS and CDR2 YYNGEE. The length of the CDR3 is 13 residues. CDR3 sequence (DNA): TGTGCCAGCAGCGTAGATGCAGGCCTGGAAGCTTTCTTT. This gives the protein CASSVDAGLEAFF.

The chain combines TRBV18 with TRBJ2-1; 7 bases fit TRBD2. Unmatched junction bases numbered 14, after V lost 2 bases and J lost 4 bases. The CDR3 is 18 residues long. Germline CDR1 is KGHSH and CDR2 is LQKENI. DNA for the CDR3: TGTGCCAGCTCACCAGGCTGGTCCTGGACTAGTATTTACAATGAGCAGTTCTTC. Residues: CASSPGWSWTSIYNEQFF.

Comments on this clone: Other DNA sequences of this sample code for an identical CDR3. The chain couples TRBV12-3 or TRBV12-4 to TRBJ1-2, with unresolved D. The ends were cut back, 1 base at V and 2 bases at J, with 2 bases in the middle. The CDR3 is 12 residues long. In DNA, the CDR3 is TGTGCCAGCAGTTTAGGAAACTATGGCTACACCTTC. Amino acid sequence: CASSLGNYGYTF.

The V call is TRBV24-1, the J call TRBJ2-1; 10 nucleotides agree with TRBD2. V lost 6 bases to trimming and J lost 0 bases; unmatched junction nucleotides: 4. The CDR3 is 16 residues long. Germline V gene data show CDR1 as KGHDR and CDR2 as SFDVKD. CDR3 sequence reads: CATSPSGSSSYNEQFF. Written as DNA, the CDR3 is TGTGCCACCAGTCCTAGCGGGAGCAGCTCCTACAATGAGCAGTTCTTC.

V is TRBV14 and J is TRBJ1-2, with D uncertain. There are 16 residues in the CDR3. V lost 0 bases and J lost 4, with 15 bases in between. CDR1 is SGHDN and CDR2 is FVKESK in the germline V gene. The CDR3 DNA follows: TGTGCCAGCAGCCAAGATTTTAGGGAATTAGGCTATGGCTACACCTTC. It codes for CASSQDFRELGYGYTF.

The chain couples TRBV12-3 or TRBV12-4 to TRBJ2-3; D call uncertain. This CDR3 region has 11 residues. Trimming removed 5 bases from V and 6 bases from J, with 6 bases in between. CDR3 DNA sequence: TGTGCCAGCAGTAAGCCCGATACGCAGTATTTT. Translated, it gives CASSKPDTQYF.

This chain links TRBV6-6 with TRBJ2-5; 8 bases are a match to TRBD1. Trimming took 6 bases from V and 4 from J; bases not matched to a gene: 7. This CDR3 has 14 residues. In germline, CDR1 is MNHNY, CDR2 SVGAGI (reference sequence). The CDR3, as DNA: TGTGCCAGCAGCCTTCGGACAGGGCGAGAGACCCAGTACTTC. Translation gives CASSLRTGRETQYF.

CDR3 in amino acids: CASSYAGGATEAFF. CDR3 nucleotides: TGTGCCAGCAGTTACGCAGGGGGGGCCACTGAAGCTTTCTTT. J is TRBJ1-1 and V is TRBV6-5; TRBD1 agrees at 7 bases. V lost 2 bases and J lost 4; bases outside the gene matches: 4. Germline CDR1 MNHEY, CDR2 SVGAGI. The CDR3 is made up of 14 amino acids.

The gene calls are TRBV6-4 and TRBJ2-1, with unresolved D. The V and J ends lost 2 bases and 9 bases respectively, with 11 bases between them. This CDR3 has 13 amino acids. The germline gives CDR1 MRHNA, CDR2 SNTAGT. CDR3 sequence reads: CASSDPPSGEQFF. The CDR3 DNA reads TGTGCCAGCAGTGACCCACCGAGTGGTGAGCAGTTCTTC.

V gene TRBV5-1 combines with J gene TRBJ2-1; 11 nucleotides match TRBD2. V lost 2 bases and J lost 5; bases outside the gene matches: 6. The CDR3 sequence is 16 residues long. Germline CDR1 reads SGHRS; CDR2 reads YFSETQ. Here the CDR3 reads CASSFTSGSSHNEQFF. DNA of the CDR3: TGCGCCAGCAGCTTCACTAGCGGGAGTAGCCACAATGAGCAGTTCTTC.

The CDR3 reads CASSSRTSPGELFF. The DNA for the CDR3 is TGTGCCAGCAGCTCCCGGACTAGCCCCGGGGAGCTGTTTTTT. The V call is TRBV7-3, the J call TRBJ2-2; 8 bases fit TRBD2. This CDR3 comprises 14 residues. V lost 4 bases and J lost 6; bases outside the gene matches: 4. In germline, CDR1 is SGHTA, CDR2 FQGTGA. The whole variable domain, filled in from reference TRBV7-3 and TRBJ2-2, reads GAGVSQTPSNKVTEKGKYVELRCDPISGHTALYWYRQSLGQGPEFLIYFQGTGAADDSGLPNDRFFAVRPEGSVSTLKIQRTERGDSAVYLCASSSRTSPGELFFGEGSRLTVL.

The genes are TRBV5-5 and TRBJ2-7; D is unclear. CDR3 size: 15 residues. Germline CDR1 reads SGHKS; CDR2 reads YYEKEE (reference sequence). Between the trimmed V and J ends, which lost 0 bases and 1 base, there was a span of 11 bases. The CDR3 DNA reads as TGTGCCAGCAGCTTGGGGGTCACAGCTTCCTACGAGCAGTACTTC. Encoded protein: CASSLGVTASYEQYF.

V gene TRBV5-8 combines with J gene TRBJ1-2; D gene uncertain. The germline V and J ends were trimmed by 4 bases and 5 bases, with 12 bases remaining between them. There are 13 residues in the CDR3. Germline V gene sequence: CDR1 SGHTS, CDR2 YDEGEE. The CDR3 loop reads CASSPERFYGYTF. The DNA for the CDR3 is TGTGCCAGCAGCCCGGAGAGGTTTTATGGCTACACCTTC.

This chain links TRBV29-1 with TRBJ1-2; 11 positions agree with TRBD1. This CDR3 is built from 13 residues. The V gene's germline CDR1 is SQVTM and CDR2 ANQGSEA. Losses at the gene ends were 4 bases for V and 6 bases for J; bases not matched to a gene: 4. CDR3 in DNA: TGCAGCGTTGCTGGGACAGGGGGGGATGGCTACACCTTC. Translated, it gives CSVAGTGGDGYTF.

The chain has TRBV28 and TRBJ2-7; 7 positions agree with TRBD1. CDR3 length equals 12 residues. Trimming removed 5 bases from V and 7 bases from J; junction bases left unmatched: 5. Germline CDR1 MDHEN, CDR2 SYDVKM. The DNA for the CDR3 is TGTGCCAGCAGTACCAGGGGGTGGGAGCAGTACTTC. Translating it yields CASSTRGWEQYF.

The rearrangement joins TRBV30 to TRBJ1-2, with D uncertain. The length of the CDR3 is 13 residues. Germline CDR1 is GTSNPN and CDR2 is SVGIG (reference sequence). Trimming stripped 0 bases from V and 6 bases from J, with 11 bases between. The CDR3 DNA reads TGTGCCTGGAGTGTACTCTGGAAGGATGGCTACACCTTC. This codes for CAWSVLWKDGYTF.

This chain uses TRBV6-2 or TRBV6-3 with TRBJ2-1; 11 bases fit TRBD2. CDR3 length equals 13 residues. Germline CDR1 and CDR2: MNHEY and SVGEGT. The J segment lost 10 bases and the V segment lost 5 bases, leaving 4 bases of the junction unmatched. For the CDR3, the DNA is TGTGCCAGCAGTCGACTAGCGGGATTAGAGCAGTTCTTC. Translated: CASSRLAGLEQFF.

The V call is TRBV30, the J call TRBJ2-7, with 7 bases lining up with TRBD1. Trimming took 8 bases from V and 2 from J; bases not matched to a gene: 6. CDR3 length: 12 amino acids. Germline-derived CDR1 and CDR2 are GTSNPN and SVGIG (reference sequence). The CDR3 region is CAGRQGTYEQYF. DNA of the CDR3: TGTGCCGGACGACAGGGAACCTACGAGCAGTACTTC.

The J gene is TRBJ1-1, the V gene TRBV19; D gene ambiguous. Trimming removed 10 bases from V and 4 bases from J, with 22 bases in between. CDR1 is LNHDA and CDR2 is SQIVND in the germline V gene (reference sequence). This CDR3 region has 15 residues. In DNA form, the CDR3 reads TGTGCCACCAAGGACCCCGGAGGTGCAGGCACTGAAGCTTTCTTT. Encoded protein: CATKDPGGAGTEAFF.